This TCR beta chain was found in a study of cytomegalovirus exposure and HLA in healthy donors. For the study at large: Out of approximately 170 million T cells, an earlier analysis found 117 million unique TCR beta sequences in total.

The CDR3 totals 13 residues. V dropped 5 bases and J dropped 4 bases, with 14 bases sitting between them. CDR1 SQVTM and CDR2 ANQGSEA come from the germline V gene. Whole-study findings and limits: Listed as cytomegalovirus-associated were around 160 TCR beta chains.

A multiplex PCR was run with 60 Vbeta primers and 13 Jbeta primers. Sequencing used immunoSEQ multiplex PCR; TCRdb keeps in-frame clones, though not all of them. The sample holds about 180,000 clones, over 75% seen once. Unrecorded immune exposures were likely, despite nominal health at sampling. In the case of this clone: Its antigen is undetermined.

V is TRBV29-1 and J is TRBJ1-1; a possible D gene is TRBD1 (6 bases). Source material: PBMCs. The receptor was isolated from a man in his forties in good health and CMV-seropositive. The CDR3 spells CSVTGSSFTEAFF. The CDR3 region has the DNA TGCAGCGTTACAGGGAGTTCGTTCACTGAAGCTTTCTTT.